This is a list of T cell receptor beta chains from one sample in a study of T-cell reconstitution after alpha-beta-depleted transplantation in children. One entry per CDR3 protein, called by TCRdb with MiXCR from the PCR reads. The sample records fewer than 750,000 distinct CDR3 sequences, more than 20% being singletons. The starting material was PBMCs, mostly from graft donor cells, obtained 360 days after TCRalphabeta/CD19-depleted stem cell transplant. The receptors were sampled from a boy under two years old who had a stem cell transplant for acute myeloid leukemia, so the T cells may come from the graft donor. Both conserved end residues are part of each CDR3. A D gene is named only where the DNA matches it firmly. Clone size appears in some rows only: once, few, many, or a class for an expanded clone.

TRBV20-1	TRBJ2-1	-	many	TGCAGTACCCCTGGACGGGGGCTCCTTGGGAATGAGCAGTTCTTC	CSTPGRGLLGNEQFF
TRBV20-1	TRBJ2-7	-	many	TGCAGTGCTCGCCGGGATGACTACGAGCAGTACTTC	CSARRDDYEQYF
TRBV29-1	TRBJ2-5	-	many	TGCAGCGTTGTCGGGGGAGAGACCCAGTACTTC	CSVVGGETQYF
TRBV6-1	TRBJ2-7	-	few	TGTGCCAGCAGTGAGTCGGGGGTTTACGAGCAGTACTTC	CASSESGVYEQYF
TRBV5-1	TRBJ2-1	-	few	TGCGCCAGCAGCTACGGGAATACCTACAATGAGCAGTTCTTC	CASSYGNTYNEQFF
TRBV12-3/TRBV12-4	TRBJ2-1	-	-	TGTGCCAGCAGTCCACAGGGTTTCTATGAGCAGTTCTTC	CASSPQGFYEQFF
TRBV12-3/TRBV12-4	TRBJ2-7	TRBD1	-	TGTGCCAGCAGTTGGACAGGCTCAAGCTCCTACGAGCAGTACTTC	CASSWTGSSSYEQYF
TRBV4-3	TRBJ2-1	TRBD2	few	TGCGCCAGCAGCCCCCGGGACTATCGCCTAGGAGAGCAGTTCTTC	CASSPRDYRLGEQFF
TRBV4-1	TRBJ1-2	TRBD1	-	TGCGCCAGCAGCCAAGATTCGGCAGGGGGTTTGGGCTATGGCTACACCTTC	CASSQDSAGGLGYGYTF
TRBV18	TRBJ2-2	-	once	TGTGCCAGCTCACCACGGTCAGCGAACACCGGGGAGCTGTTTTTT	CASSPRSANTGELFF
TRBV7-6	TRBJ2-5	-	-	TGTGCCAGCAGCTGGGAGACCCCGCGGACCCAGTACTTC	CASSWETPRTQYF
TRBV6-5	TRBJ1-6	-	few	TGTGCCAGCAGGGCGGACAGATATTCACCCCTCCACTTT	CASRADRYSPLHF
TRBV10-3	TRBJ2-1	TRBD1	-	TGTGCCATCAGTCTTAACCGGGACAGGGAAAACAATGAGCAGTTCTTC	CAISLNRDRENNEQFF
TRBV7-2	TRBJ2-4	TRBD1	medium-sized	TGTGCCAGCAGCCCTTCGGCCGGACAGGGCAAAAACATTCAGTACTTC	CASSPSAGQGKNIQYF
TRBV4-3	TRBJ2-2	TRBD1	many	TGCGCCAGCAGCCAAGAACTGTTGGGACAGGGGGTCGTCACCGGGGAGCTGTTTTTT	CASSQELLGQGVVTGELFF
TRBV4-1	TRBJ2-1	TRBD2	few	TGCGCCAGCAGCCAATCTTTAGCGGGGGTTTACAATGAGCAGTTCTTC	CASSQSLAGVYNEQFF
TRBV20-1	TRBJ2-1	TRBD1	-	TGCAGTGCTAGAGAGGGACAGCCCTACAATGAGCAGTTCTTC	CSAREGQPYNEQFF
TRBV20-1	TRBJ1-2	TRBD1	many	TGCAGTGCTGCCCCCGGGACAGGGGATAGCTACACCTTC	CSAAPGTGDSYTF
TRBV7-9	TRBJ2-7	TRBD1	few	TGTGCCAGCCAGGACAGGGACTACGAGCAGTACTTC	CASQDRDYEQYF
TRBV25-1	TRBJ1-1	TRBD1	many	TGTGCCAGCAGTCCAGGGACAGGGGGGACTGAAGCTTTCTTT	CASSPGTGGTEAFF
TRBV15	TRBJ2-2	-	few	TGTGCCACCAGCAGAAGGCGCGGGGCCGGGGAGCTGTTTTTT	CATSRRRGAGELFF
TRBV7-9	TRBJ1-1	TRBD1	few	TGTGCCAGCAGGCGCGACAGGGAGGAAGCTTTCTTT	CASRRDREEAFF
TRBV20-1	TRBJ2-3	-	once	TGCAGTATTGGGGGGAGAACGACAGATACGCAGTATTTT	CSIGGRTTDTQYF
TRBV4-3	TRBJ2-3	TRBD1	few	TGCGCCAGCAGCCAAGATTGGCAGGGGGCAGATACGCAGTATTTT	CASSQDWQGADTQYF
TRBV10-3	TRBJ1-5	TRBD1	many	TGTGCCATCAGAGCCGAGGGGGCATGGAATCAGCCCCAGCATTTT	CAIRAEGAWNQPQHF
TRBV18	TRBJ2-5	-	-	TGTGCCAGCTCACCACTAGAACAAGAGACCCAGTACTTC	CASSPLEQETQYF
TRBV6-5	TRBJ1-6	TRBD1	-	TGTGCCAGCAGTAACAAAGGGACAGTCTGGGGACCCCTCCACTTT	CASSNKGTVWGPLHF
TRBV7-2	TRBJ2-1	-	many	TGTGCCAGCAGCTCCCTGGCGGGACCCTCCTACAATGAGCAGTTCTTC	CASSSLAGPSYNEQFF
TRBV6-7	TRBJ2-5	TRBD2	few	TGTGCCAGCAGTTACTGCGGGGGGCTGGAGACCCAGTACTTC	CASSYCGGLETQYF
TRBV29-1	TRBJ2-1	-	many	TGCAGCGTTGAGGGGGGATGGGATAATGAGCAGTTCTTC	CSVEGGWDNEQFF
TRBV11-3	TRBJ2-1	-	-	TGTGCCAGCAGCTTCAAGTGGAATGAGCAGTTCTTC	CASSFKWNEQFF
TRBV6-2/TRBV6-3	TRBJ2-5	-	-	TGTGCCAGCAGTCCTGTTCGAGGAGAGACCCAGTACTTC	CASSPVRGETQYF
TRBV4-3	TRBJ2-3	-	-	TGCGCCAGCAGCCAAGATCTGGGAGATACGCAGTATTTT	CASSQDLGDTQYF
TRBV12-3/TRBV12-4	TRBJ2-1	TRBD2	many	TGTGCCAGCAGCCCCTCCCAGCGGGGGGGTAACCATGAGCAGTTCTTC	CASSPSQRGGNHEQFF
TRBV20-1	TRBJ2-2	-	many	TGCAGTGCTAGAGGTTGGGACACTAACACCGGGGAGCTGTTTTTT	CSARGWDTNTGELFF
TRBV4-3	TRBJ2-3	-	-	TGCGCCAGCAGCCAAGGCCGGGACATAACCACAGATACGCAGTATTTT	CASSQGRDITTDTQYF
TRBV20-1	TRBJ1-5	TRBD1	-	TGCAGTGCTCGGACAGGGCTACAGCCCCAGCATTTT	CSARTGLQPQHF
TRBV4-3	TRBJ2-7	TRBD1	-	TGCGCCAGCAGCCAAGATGGGCGAGGACAGGGGGTGGACGAGCAGTACTTC	CASSQDGRGQGVDEQYF
TRBV29-1	TRBJ2-1	-	-	TGCAGCGTTCAGGGACGCAATGAGCAGTTCTTC	CSVQGRNEQFF
TRBV20-1	TRBJ2-1	TRBD1	-	TGCAGTGCTACCGGGACAGATATCGATGAGCAGTTCTTC	CSATGTDIDEQFF
TRBV24-1	TRBJ2-1	-	-	TGTGCCACCAGTGATTTAAGAGCGGGCTCCTACAATGAGCAGTTCTTC	CATSDLRAGSYNEQFF
TRBV4-3	TRBJ2-6	-	few	TGCGCCAGCAGCCAGCACCGGGACTGGAGCTCTGGGGCCAACGTCCTGACTTTC	CASSQHRDWSSGANVLTF
TRBV10-3	TRBJ2-3	TRBD2	few	TGTGCCATCAGTGAGGAAAGAGGACTAGCGGGGCTCACAGATACGCAGTATTTT	CAISEERGLAGLTDTQYF
TRBV6-5	TRBJ2-1	TRBD2	many	TGTGCCAGCAGTTATAGCGGGGCCCCTTACAATGAGCAGTTCTTC	CASSYSGAPYNEQFF
TRBV27	TRBJ2-7	-	-	TGTGCCAGCAGTTTTGGGGGGGGCTTCCAGTACTTC	CASSFGGGFQYF
TRBV7-8	TRBJ2-3	-	-	TGTGCCAGCACCTTCACGACGGGGGGCGTGACAGATACGCAGTATTTT	CASTFTTGGVTDTQYF
TRBV27	TRBJ1-1	TRBD1	-	TGTGCCAGCAGTATGGGACAGGGGTGGGGTGAAGCTTTCTTT	CASSMGQGWGEAFF
TRBV7-2	TRBJ2-1	-	once	TGTGCCAGCAGCCCCCGGGACCGAGGGCTGGGTGAGCAGTTCTTC	CASSPRDRGLGEQFF
TRBV6-1	TRBJ2-3	-	-	TGTGCCAGCAGCCGTATTATTCTGGGGGCGCGGCGCACAGATACGCAGTATTTT	CASSRIILGARRTDTQYF
TRBV20-1	TRBJ1-3	-	few	TGCAGTGCTAGGGTCGCGGGAGGAAACACCATATATTTT	CSARVAGGNTIYF